This entry concerns a single T cell receptor (beta chain). The data belong to a study of patients and donors after allogeneic stem cell transplantation. The CDR3 is 13 amino acids. Deletions cut 2 bases from V and 9 bases from J, with 16 bases between. CDR1 and CDR2 (germline): SQVTM, ANQGSEA. TCRdb reprocessed the RT-PCR reads with MiXCR, giving one entry per CDR3 protein. The sample lists roughly 940,000 distinct CDR3 sequences, over 15% occurring once. The specimen sequenced was blood, either unsorted or a sorted T cell fraction (not recorded which). The genes are TRBV29-1 and TRBJ2-5; D is possibly TRBD1 or TRBD2 (5 bases each). The sequence derives from a human donor who was either an allogeneic HSCT recipient or a stem cell or donor lymphocyte infusion donor (not recorded which). It is not recorded whose cells these are; they may come from a transplant donor. The CDR3, as DNA: TGCAGCGTTGAATGGGACCAACTAGGGGCCCAGTACTTC. As protein: CSVEWDQLGAQYF.